This T cell receptor (beta chain) originates from a study of T cell responses to AZD1222 COVID-19 vaccine. Points from the study as a whole: Spike-specific TCR breadth and depth rose after two AZD1222 doses. The sample set comprised mostly white British donors with more females, and clonal diversity was possibly underestimated.

As concerns this clone: Its antigen is currently unknown.

Analysis merged second doses at about 4 or about 12 weeks. From germline, CDR1 is SGHTA and CDR2 FQGTGA. Deletions cut 5 bases from V and 6 bases from J, with 19 bases between. The CDR3 loop spans 16 amino acids. The table came from immunoSEQ multiplex PCR; TCRdb's copy has only in-frame clones and leaves some out. The table lists about 73,000 clones, roughly 90% of them singletons. This specimen was peripheral blood, taken 28 days after the second AZD1222 dose. This chain uses TRBV7-3 with TRBJ2-2; possible D gene TRBD2, 7 bases. This clonotype was sampled from an adult who received the AZD1222 COVID-19 vaccine. The DNA of the CDR3 is TGTGCCAGCAGCGACAGAGGGGGGGCGTATCCCGGGGAGCTGTTTTTT. Amino acids: CASSDRGGAYPGELFF.